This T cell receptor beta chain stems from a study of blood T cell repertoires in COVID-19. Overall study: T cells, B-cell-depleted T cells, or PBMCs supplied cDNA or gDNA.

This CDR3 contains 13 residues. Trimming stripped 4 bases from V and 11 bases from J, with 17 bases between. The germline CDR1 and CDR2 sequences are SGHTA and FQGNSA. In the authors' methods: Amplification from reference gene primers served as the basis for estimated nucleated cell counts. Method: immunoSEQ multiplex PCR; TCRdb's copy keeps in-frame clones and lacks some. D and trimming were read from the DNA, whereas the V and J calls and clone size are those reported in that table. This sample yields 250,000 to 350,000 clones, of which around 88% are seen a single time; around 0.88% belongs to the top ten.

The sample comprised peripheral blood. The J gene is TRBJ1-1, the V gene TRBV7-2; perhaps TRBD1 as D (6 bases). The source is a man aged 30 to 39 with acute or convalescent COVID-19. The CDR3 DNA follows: TGTGCCAGCAGCTCGAACCGGGACACCCTGGCTTTCTTT. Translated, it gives CASSSNRDTLAFF.